This T cell receptor (beta chain) stems from a study of cytomegalovirus exposure and HLA in healthy donors (dated by TCRdb to the late 2010s). About the full investigation: An earlier analysis of approximately 600 of the donors reported about 250 Gb of sequence data and some 120 million unique TCR beta sequences from roughly 200 million T cells. Roughly 300 gigabases of sequencing data and 75 million to 85 million unique TCR sequences made up an early release that covered nearly 650 HLA-typed donors. Of the 350 to 400 genotyped donors, roughly 85% fell in the genetic ancestry cluster associated with self-reported Caucasian donors. The study aimed to test whether cataloging public T cell receptors could reveal signatures of past pathogen exposure. The study profiled the T cell repertoires of hundreds of subjects by immunosequencing and related them to cytomegalovirus serostatus. Besides the first cohort of more than 650 subjects, a separate validation cohort made up of roughly 120 different subjects was used. High-throughput TCR immunosequencing, statistical association of individual TCRs with disease status, and machine learning were combined to predict cytomegalovirus infection status. A later analysis re-analyzed previously published TCR beta repertoires from several hundred donors and added high-resolution HLA genotyping to study TCR occurrence patterns. In the later analysis, no new phenotypic data were used to find candidate immune exposures; instead, reliance was placed on TCR beta sequences and their occurrence across donors. To decide whether each TCR beta V gene segment behaved as functional or pseudogenic, an earlier analysis of several hundred of the donors relied on high-throughput TCR beta sequencing. Donor age, sex, ethnicity and CMV serostatus were compiled together with the repertoire data. A later genetic analysis used genome-wide SNP genotypes for about three fifths of the 666 donors, treating that subset as a discovery cohort. All discovery cohort repertoires had been generated on a single sequencing platform. Class I and class II HLA loci were covered by the typing at four-digit resolution. Typing coverage varied by locus: about 620-630 donors for A, B, C, DRB1 and DQB1; roughly 510 for DQA1; 606 for DPA1; about 450 for DPB1. A handful of DR-DQ haplotypes were handled as single units for association and clustering because linkage in the cohort was strong. Across 300 to 500 genotyped donors of the cohort, an average of approximately 240,000 unique TCR beta nucleotide sequences per donor were sequenced, and 15% to 20% of those sequences were non-productive.

The method behind the library was the immunoSEQ multiplex PCR assay. For the multiplex PCR, a mixture combining 60 forward primers for TCR Vbeta segments and 13 reverse primers for TCR Jbeta segments was used. The CDR3 region of rearranged TCR beta genes was amplified from genomic DNA with a multiplex PCR assay. On the Illumina HiSeq System, the amplified TCR beta libraries were sequenced as 87-base-pair reads. Concerning the study's data processing: A later analysis tallied around 87 million unique TCR beta chains across the 550 to 850 repertoires, and around 10 million of those chains were shared by two or more donors. Raw reads were error-corrected and collapsed into unique sequences by a nearest-neighbor algorithm in which closely related sequences were merged to remove PCR and sequencing errors. V, D and J gene segments were assigned by aligning CDR3 sequences to IMGT reference sequences. Each retained sequence needed at least a six-nucleotide match to both a V gene segment and a J gene segment. Rearrangements were classified as productive when the CDR3 lacked stop codons and remained in frame with V and J, and all other rearrangements were classified as non-productive. Following IMGT convention, CDR3 was defined as the stretch from the second conserved V-encoded cysteine to the conserved J-encoded phenylalanine. The earlier analysis of a few hundred of the donors excluded any sequence lacking an unambiguous match to a single V gene segment. An earlier analysis of several hundred of the donors called V segments functional above 56.7% productive rearrangements and segregating when the between-donor standard deviation exceeded 5%. To diagnose cytomegalovirus status from the catalog of TCR beta chain sequences, a statistical classification framework was built. V and J gene assignment, in a later analysis, came from comparing TCR nucleotide sequences with IMGT/GENE-DB human TR gene sequences. Using the TCRdist pipeline, a later analysis assigned CDR3 sequences along with most-parsimonious VDJ recombination scenarios. In a later analysis, each TCR beta chain was defined by its CDR3 amino acid sequence together with its V-gene family, and reads without a unique V-gene family were excluded. As a way to deal with suspected cross-contamination and a sequencing artifact, a later analysis dropped 500 to 700 nucleotide sequences that were highly shared and had low generation probability. In a later analysis, a clonal expansion index for each public chain was calculated from normalized within-repertoire ranks of inferred template counts. In a later analysis, generation probabilities were computed using a VDJ recombination model fitted to out-of-frame rearrangements, and the results were checked against IGoR. In a later analysis, TCR-TCR, TCR-HLA and TCR-CMV co-occurrence was scored with hypergeometric tests, and a repertoire-size bias correction was applied to TCR pairs. A later analysis estimated false discovery rates by permuting HLA or CMV assignments 20 times. In a later analysis, co-occurring TCRs were grouped using DBSCAN, with TCRdist sequence similarity added in when clustering inside HLA-allele-positive subsets. Repertoires with fewer than 30,000 or more than 120,000 public chains were left out of co-occurrence clustering, as were five repertoires with anomalous nucleotide sharing. This immuneACCESS table, as held by TCRdb, lists in-frame sequences with V and J called but not all clones. Of the missing ones, under half trace to an unresolved V gene in checked studies; the others have no known cause. The V and J calls and the clone size are those of that table, but D and trimming were determined from the DNA. The sample contains 150,000 or so clones, around 79% of them found a single time. The top ten constitute roughly 2.8% of the sample.

The CDR3 holds 15 amino acids from the cysteine to the phenylalanine. Only the CDR3 DNA stays, 45 bases, in frame from base 1. Here V drops 7 bases and J drops 1 base, and the junction holds 8 bases not matched to any gene. Sequences LNHDA (CDR1) and SQIVND (CDR2) are obtained from the germline V gene (reference sequence). The cohort comprised 670 or so healthy bone marrow donors. All cohort members were sampled while nominally healthy, although unrecorded immune exposures were likely present. The donor was CMV seronegative and was included in the group of a few hundred seronegative cohort members. Every donor gave a peripheral blood sample, and the peripheral blood mononuclear cells from that sample were used for TCR beta sequencing. Genomic DNA was extracted from the blood cell samples with the Qiagen DNeasy Blood Extraction Kit. This clone has only a few counts. Its antigen is still unknown. Base qualities were left out, and no much larger clone turns up one base away.

The study at large found these results: Most CMV-associated TCR beta chains appeared to be HLA-restricted in a later analysis, and the HLA associations seemed to be driven largely by CMV exposure. V-gene and J-gene trimming of TCR beta chains was associated with a missense DCLRE1C variant in a later genetic analysis, and the association was replicated in an independent cohort. While some public TCRs were present in many individuals, most TCR sequences turned up only very rarely across donors. At a false discovery rate of 0.05, a later analysis linked approximately 18,000 TCR beta sequences to specific HLA alleles. The study listed over 150 TCR beta chains as associated with cytomegalovirus. The earlier analysis of some 540 of the donors excluded 15 to 20 rarely observed V segments, including chromosome 9 orphons, because counts were too low. According to the authors, the approach could potentially be generalized to other disease states and immunological phenotypes. Some IMGT-functional V segments, including TRBV6-2 and TRBV6-3, could not be distinguished by the 87-base-pair reads and were therefore excluded. A later analysis found that HLA-associated TCR beta chains were more clonally expanded and had lower generation probabilities than equally common non-associated chains. According to a later analysis, parvovirus B19, influenza, CMV and Epstein-Barr virus appeared linked to several top co-occurrence clusters. A cluster of highly shared sequence variants was judged likely to be a technical artifact of the sequencing pipeline. Three of the identified cytomegalovirus-associated TCR beta chains were confirmed in vitro to be specific for cytomegalovirus antigens. In both the original and validation cohorts, the classifier was reported to diagnose cytomegalovirus status with high specificity and sensitivity. Sequencing depth was assumed to be roughly uniform across donors in the presence/absence analyses, though that assumption may not hold. According to a later analysis, TCR association rates differed among HLA loci, with DRB1 alleles showing the most associated TCRs and HLA-C alleles showing the fewest. According to a later genetic analysis, donors in an Asian-associated ancestry cluster had fewer N-insertions in productive TCRs than the approximately 610-donor mean. A further reported finding was that TCR beta sequences accurately predicted the HLA-A and HLA-B alleles for most subjects in the first cohort. HLA typing was unavailable for some donors at each locus, so association tests used only the typed subset. When HLA alleles, especially DR and DQ, strongly co-occurred, TCR associations were difficult to assign to individual alleles. The cohort was sequenced for TCR beta chains only, and without alpha or paired-chain data the features that could be detected were limited. For the cohort, immune exposure information was limited to CMV serostatus. In an earlier analysis of 450 to 750 of the donors, most TCR beta V segments appeared in productive rearrangements about 87% or about 30% of the time, broadly matching IMGT annotations. Linkage disequilibrium might explain the correlated functional status among segregating V segments, but an unknown experimental factor could not be ruled out.

The specimen was PBMCs. This TCR was recovered from a man aged 18-30 years in good health and CMV-seronegative. Recombination joined TRBV19 with TRBJ1-1, with TRBD1 matching 8 junction bases. The CDR3 sequence is CASTRDRFRNTEAFF. At the DNA level, the sequence is TGTGCCAGTACCCGGGACAGGTTTCGGAACACTGAAGCTTTCTTT.